This is a list of T cell receptor beta chains from one sample in a study of long-term antiretroviral therapy in people with HIV. The protocol was immunoSEQ multiplex PCR, while the TCRdb copy is restricted to in-frame clones and leaves out a portion. The table shows some 25,000 clones, with 86% occurring only once. Sample: unsorted PBMCs, taken 1.9 years after starting antiretroviral therapy. All receptors come from a woman younger than 45 with HIV. Both conserved end residues are part of each CDR3. The D gene is left open where the match is weak. Size is omitted from some rows. Given values are once, few, many or a class for expanded clones.

v_call,d_call,j_call,clone_size,cdr3_nt,cdr3_aa
TRBV5-1,.,TRBJ2-5,.,TGCGCCAGCAGCTTGGGGACAGCACAAGAGACCCAGTACTTC,CASSLGTAQETQYF
TRBV9,.,TRBJ1-1,once,TGTGCCAGCAGCGTCGGGGGGAAACTGAACACTGAAGCTTTCTTT,CASSVGGKLNTEAFF
TRBV19,.,TRBJ1-4,.,TGTGCCAGTAGTATCGGTGGGGTTAATGAAAAACTGTTTTTT,CASSIGGVNEKLFF
TRBV12-5,.,TRBJ1-3,.,TGTGCTAGTGCCCCCTCTCTCGGTTTGGGTACAGGGGGAAACACCATATATTTT,CASAPSLGLGTGGNTIYF
TRBV4-2,.,TRBJ1-4,once,TGTGCCAGCAGTCGGGACGGAACTAATGAAAAACTGTTTTTT,CASSRDGTNEKLFF
TRBV7-9,TRBD1,TRBJ2-2,.,TGTGCCAGCAGCCTTGGGACTAAACAGGGGGCGAGGACCGGGGAGCTGTTTTTT,CASSLGTKQGARTGELFF
TRBV2,.,TRBJ1-5,medium-sized,TGTGCCAGCAGTGGGCAGGGCTCTAATCAGCCCCAGCATTTT,CASSGQGSNQPQHF
TRBV2,.,TRBJ2-5,once,TGTGCCAGCAGTGAAAGCGTTCAAGAGACCCAGTACTTC,CASSESVQETQYF
TRBV2,.,TRBJ1-3,.,TGTGCCAGCAGTGAAGTCGAGGCGAGGGGAAACACCATATATTTT,CASSEVEARGNTIYF
TRBV13,.,TRBJ1-2,.,TGTGCCAGCAGCCTAACAGCGACCTATGGCTACACCTTC,CASSLTATYGYTF
TRBV15,TRBD1,TRBJ1-1,.,TGTGCCACCAGCAGCGAACAGGGGTTTAGATCGCGGGCTTTCTTT,CATSSEQGFRSRAFF
TRBV27,TRBD2,TRBJ2-5,.,TGTGCCAGCAGTTCGGCTAGCGGGGGCCAAGAGACCCAGTACTTC,CASSSASGGQETQYF
TRBV20-1,.,TRBJ2-5,.,TGCAGTGCTCTGCGGCAGGGGACCCAGTACTTC,CSALRQGTQYF
TRBV15,.,TRBJ2-5,.,TGTGCCACCAGCAGTAACCCTATAGGGGACCAGTACTTC,CATSSNPIGDQYF
TRBV5-6,TRBD1,TRBJ1-1,.,TGTGCCACTAGGGACAGGTCGAACACTGAAGCTTTCTTT,CATRDRSNTEAFF
TRBV30,TRBD2,TRBJ2-3,once,TGTGCCTGGAGGGCACTAGCGGGGGCCCGAGAGACGCAGTATTTT,CAWRALAGARETQYF
TRBV6-5,.,TRBJ2-1,.,TGTGCCAGCAGTTACTCGAACGTGCAGGTCTACAATGAGCAGTTCTTC,CASSYSNVQVYNEQFF
TRBV28,.,TRBJ1-5,.,TGTGCCAGCAGTCTGCGGGACAATCGCAATCAGCCCCAGCATTTT,CASSLRDNRNQPQHF
TRBV15,.,TRBJ1-5,.,TGTGCCACCAGCAGAGATCCTTCGAGTAATCAGCCCCAGCATTTT,CATSRDPSSNQPQHF
TRBV14,.,TRBJ2-5,once,TGTGCCAGCAGCCAGTTAGGGAAGACCCAGTACTTC,CASSQLGKTQYF
TRBV10-3,TRBD2,TRBJ2-2,.,TGTGCCATCAGTGGGAGGACTAGCGCAAACACCGGGGAGCTGTTTTTT,CAISGRTSANTGELFF
TRBV6-1,TRBD1,TRBJ1-2,few,TGTGCCACCACCTTTCAACAGGGGAACTATGGCTACACCTTC,CATTFQQGNYGYTF
TRBV4-2,TRBD2,TRBJ2-1,.,TGTGCCAGCAGCCAAGATATCAGCTTATGGGCGGGGGGGTCGGTTGGGGAGCAGTTCTTC,CASSQDISLWAGGSVGEQFF
TRBV30,.,TRBJ1-2,.,TGTGCCGCACAGGGCTTTGAGTTCGACTATGGCTACACCTTC,CAAQGFEFDYGYTF
TRBV7-8,.,TRBJ1-3,once,TGTGCCAGCAGCTTAGGTCGGCAAGCGCGGGGCAGGGGCTCTGGAAACACCATATATTTT,CASSLGRQARGRGSGNTIYF
TRBV13,TRBD1,TRBJ1-1,.,TGTGCCAGCAGCGACCGGGACAGAAACACTGAAGCTTTCTTT,CASSDRDRNTEAFF
TRBV27,TRBD1,TRBJ1-1,.,TGTGCCAGCAGTTCCCCAGGGGGACCCACTGAAGCTTTCTTT,CASSSPGGPTEAFF
TRBV21-1,.,TRBJ1-1,.,TGTGCCAGCAGCAAGCCCCCCCCAGAAACAAGAATGAACACTGAAGCTTTCTTT,CASSKPPPETRMNTEAFF
TRBV30,.,TRBJ2-2,.,TGTGCCCGGACGGTGAGACCGAACACCGGGGAGCTGTTTTTT,CARTVRPNTGELFF
TRBV5-1,.,TRBJ2-5,.,TGCGCCAGCAGCTTGGCGCCTGGGGTCCAAGAGACCCAGTACTTC,CASSLAPGVQETQYF
TRBV7-8,.,TRBJ1-6,.,TGTGCCAGCAGTTATACGGGACCGAATAATTCACCCCTCCACTTT,CASSYTGPNNSPLHF
TRBV6-5,.,TRBJ1-3,.,TGTGCCAGCAGGGATTTTACTGGAAACACCATATATTTT,CASRDFTGNTIYF
TRBV11-2,TRBD1,TRBJ2-2,.,TGTGCCAGCAGCTCAGACAGGGGGCATAACGGGGAGCTGTTTTTT,CASSSDRGHNGELFF
TRBV18,TRBD1,TRBJ1-5,.,TGTGCCAGCTCTAACGGATTGGACAGGGGAGCGGGGAATCAGCCCCAGCATTTT,CASSNGLDRGAGNQPQHF
TRBV7-9,TRBD1,TRBJ1-5,once,TGTGCCAGCAGCTCTAGGGACAGCGCCAACCAGCCCCAGCATTTT,CASSSRDSANQPQHF
TRBV6-1,.,TRBJ1-5,once,TGTGCCAGCAGTGCAGTTACTGGGGGGCCCAATCAGCCCCAGCATTTT,CASSAVTGGPNQPQHF
TRBV19,.,TRBJ1-4,.,TGTGCCAGTAGTACGGGTTTAGGGGCCACTAATGAAAAACTGTTTTTT,CASSTGLGATNEKLFF
TRBV29-1,.,TRBJ2-1,.,TGCAGCGGTGACTCGGACCCCCAAGGGAATGAGCAGTTCTTC,CSGDSDPQGNEQFF
TRBV29-1,.,TRBJ1-1,.,TGCAGCGTTGAAGCGGACACCACCTCGAACACTGAAGCTTTCTTT,CSVEADTTSNTEAFF
TRBV7-3,.,TRBJ2-3,.,TGTGCCAGCAGCTTAAAGGTCGCTAGCACAGATACGCAGTATTTT,CASSLKVASTDTQYF
TRBV20-1,.,TRBJ2-7,.,TGCAGTGCTAGATCCGGACCCGAGCAGTACTTC,CSARSGPEQYF
TRBV5-1,.,TRBJ1-1,.,TGCGCCAGCAGCTTGGGGCAGGGGAACAATAGGGCTGAAGCTTTCTTT,CASSLGQGNNRAEAFF
TRBV5-1,.,TRBJ1-1,.,TGCGCCAGCAGCCTCAGGGGTTTGAACACTGAAGCTTTCTTT,CASSLRGLNTEAFF
TRBV29-1,TRBD1,TRBJ1-2,.,TGCAGCGTGCCGGAGCAGGGGGTCTATGGCTACACCTTC,CSVPEQGVYGYTF
TRBV7-2,TRBD1,TRBJ2-2,once,TGTGCCAGCAGGGGACAACAGGGGACCGGGGAGCTGTTTTTT,CASRGQQGTGELFF
TRBV7-9,.,TRBJ2-5,.,TGTGCCAGCAGCTTAGGGTCTCAGGGTCGACAAGAGACCCAGTACTTC,CASSLGSQGRQETQYF
TRBV19,.,TRBJ1-4,.,TGTGCCAGTAGTACCCTGGACAGCCATAATGAAAAACTGTTTTTT,CASSTLDSHNEKLFF
TRBV11-2,.,TRBJ2-7,.,TGTGCCAGCAGCTTACTGAGACATCACAAGGACGAGCAGTACTTC,CASSLLRHHKDEQYF
TRBV10-3,.,TRBJ1-2,.,TGTGCCATCAGTGAGTTAAGGGGCGGGGGCTACACCTTC,CAISELRGGGYTF
TRBV28,.,TRBJ1-5,.,TGTGCCAGCAGTTTGTTTTATAGCAATCAGCCCCAGCATTTT,CASSLFYSNQPQHF
TRBV7-8,.,TRBJ2-3,.,TGTGCCAGCAGCTTAGTACTGACGCGCACAGATACGCAGTATTTT,CASSLVLTRTDTQYF
TRBV6-5,.,TRBJ2-5,.,TGTGCCAGCACTTCTTGGGGGGCTTTTGGGGAGACCCAGTACTTC,CASTSWGAFGETQYF
TRBV5-6,.,TRBJ1-5,.,TGTGCCAGCAGCTTCTATTCGGGGGATAGCAATCAGCCCCAGCATTTT,CASSFYSGDSNQPQHF